This entry is about one T cell receptor (beta chain). No cognate antigen has been identified for it. Nothing much larger sits one base from this clone, and base qualities are not available. The cohort consisted of approximately 690 healthy bone marrow donors. At the time of sampling, all cohort members were nominally healthy, though unrecorded immune exposures were likely present. The donor was CMV seronegative and belonged to the group of approximately 320 seronegative cohort members. A peripheral blood sample was collected from each donor, and TCR beta sequencing was performed on peripheral blood mononuclear cells. Genomic DNA was extracted from the blood cell samples with the Qiagen DNeasy Blood Extraction Kit. Libraries were made using the immunoSEQ multiplex PCR assay. A mixture of 60 forward primers for TCR Vbeta segments and 13 reverse primers for TCR Jbeta segments was used in the multiplex PCR. A multiplex PCR assay on genomic DNA amplified the CDR3 region of rearranged TCR beta genes. On the Illumina HiSeq System, the amplified TCR beta libraries were sequenced as 87-base-pair reads. In the paper's pipeline: In a later analysis, around 80 million unique TCR beta chains were counted across the roughly 610 repertoires, and roughly 10 million of these chains were shared by at least two donors. Raw reads were error-corrected and collapsed into unique sequences by a nearest-neighbor algorithm in which closely related sequences were merged to remove PCR and sequencing errors. CDR3 sequences were aligned to IMGT reference sequences to assign V, D and J gene segments. Each retained sequence needed at least a six-nucleotide match to both a V gene segment and a J gene segment. Rearrangements were classified as productive when the CDR3 lacked stop codons and remained in frame with V and J, and all other rearrangements were classified as non-productive. Following IMGT convention, CDR3 was defined as the stretch from the second conserved V-encoded cysteine up to the conserved J-encoded phenylalanine. In an earlier analysis of more than 550 of the donors, sequences lacking an unambiguous match to a single V gene segment were excluded. In an earlier analysis of a few hundred of the donors, V segments were called functional above 56.7% productive rearrangements and were called segregating when the between-donor standard deviation exceeded 5%. A statistical classification framework was developed to diagnose cytomegalovirus status using the catalog of TCR beta chain sequences. V and J gene assignment, in a later analysis, came from comparing TCR nucleotide sequences with IMGT/GENE-DB human TR gene sequences. A later analysis assigned CDR3 sequences and most-parsimonious VDJ recombination scenarios with the TCRdist pipeline. In a later analysis, every TCR beta chain was defined by the combination of its CDR3 amino acid sequence and its V-gene family, and reads without a unique V-gene family were dropped. As a way to deal with suspected cross-contamination and a sequencing artifact, a later analysis dropped approximately 590 nucleotide sequences that were highly shared and had low generation probability. In a later analysis, a clonal expansion index for each public chain was calculated from normalized within-repertoire ranks of inferred template counts. A later analysis computed generation probabilities with a VDJ recombination model fitted to out-of-frame rearrangements, and checked the results against IGoR. In a later analysis, TCR-TCR, TCR-HLA and TCR-CMV co-occurrence was scored with hypergeometric tests, and a repertoire-size bias correction was applied to TCR pairs. A later analysis estimated false discovery rates by permuting HLA or CMV assignments 20 times. In a later analysis, co-occurring TCRs were grouped using DBSCAN, with TCRdist sequence similarity added in when clustering inside HLA-allele-positive subsets. For co-occurrence clustering, repertoires with fewer than 30,000 or more than 120,000 public chains were excluded, along with a handful of repertoires with anomalous nucleotide sharing. TCRdb obtained this table from immuneACCESS and retained in-frame rearrangements with V and J assigned. These tables miss some clones; where compared with another copy, unresolved V genes account for less than half of the shortfall, and the remainder is unexplained. V and J calls and clone size are those listed in that table; D and trimming were worked out from the DNA. The sample table records approximately 290,000 clones; 80% of these occur just once. The ten largest clones add up to approximately 0.3% of the sample.

The record originates from a study of cytomegalovirus exposure and HLA in healthy donors (dated by TCRdb to about 2017). Looking at the study overall: An earlier analysis of approximately 550 of the donors reported 250 to 300 Gb of sequence data and around 120 million unique TCR beta sequences from some 180 million T cells. An early release that covered approximately 600 HLA-typed donors contained approximately 300 gigabases of sequencing data and some 87 million unique TCR sequences. Among the approximately 400 genotyped donors, around 81% belonged to the genetic ancestry cluster associated with self-reported Caucasian donors. The study aimed to test whether signatures of past pathogen exposure could be identified by cataloging public T cell receptors. The study profiled the T cell repertoires of around 700 subjects by immunosequencing and related them to cytomegalovirus serostatus. A separate validation cohort of roughly 110 different subjects was used in addition to the approximately 610-subject first cohort. To predict cytomegalovirus infection status, the study combined high-throughput TCR immunosequencing, statistical association of individual TCRs with disease status, and machine learning. To study patterns of TCR occurrence, a later analysis re-analyzed previously published TCR beta repertoires from around 660 donors and added high-resolution HLA genotyping. In the later analysis, no new phenotypic data were used to find candidate immune exposures; instead, reliance was placed on TCR beta sequences and their occurrence across donors. An earlier analysis of approximately 640 of the donors applied high-throughput TCR beta sequencing to assess whether each TCR beta V gene segment acted as functional or pseudogenic. Donor age, sex, ethnicity and CMV serostatus were compiled together with the repertoire data. A later genetic analysis used genome-wide SNP genotypes for about 65% of the roughly 670 donors, treating that subset as a discovery cohort. Every discovery cohort repertoire had been produced on one sequencing platform. HLA typing included class I and class II loci at four-digit resolution. Typing coverage differed by locus: A, B, C, DRB1 and DQB1 were typed in about 629-640 donors, DQA1 in 522, DPA1 in some 600, and DPB1 in just under 490. Because of strong linkage in the cohort, a handful of DR-DQ haplotypes were treated as single units for association and clustering. Among about 400 genotyped donors of the cohort, an average of roughly 230,000 unique TCR beta nucleotide sequences was sequenced per donor, of which roughly 17% were non-productive. The investigation overall reported the following: At a false discovery rate of 0.05, a later analysis linked under 20,000 TCR beta sequences to specific HLA alleles. Immune exposure information for the cohort was limited to CMV serostatus. A later analysis found that TCR association rates varied across HLA loci, with DRB1 alleles showing the most associated TCRs and HLA-C alleles the fewest. The authors suggested that the approach could potentially be extended to other disease states and immunological phenotypes. About 15 rarely observed V segments, including chromosome 9 orphons, were excluded from the earlier analysis of a few hundred of the donors because counts were too low. In a later analysis, several top co-occurrence clusters were reported to appear linked to parvovirus B19, influenza, CMV and Epstein-Barr virus. An earlier analysis of approximately 600 of the donors showed that most TCR beta V segments appeared in productive rearrangements either about 87% or about 30% of the time, which broadly matched IMGT annotations. Correlated functional status among segregating V segments might be attributable to linkage disequilibrium, but an unknown experimental factor could not be ruled out. V-gene and J-gene trimming of TCR beta chains was associated with a missense DCLRE1C variant in a later genetic analysis, and the association was replicated in an independent cohort. Assigning TCR associations to individual alleles was difficult when HLA alleles, especially DR and DQ, strongly co-occurred. The classifier was reported to diagnose cytomegalovirus status with high specificity and sensitivity in both the original and validation cohorts. The cohort was sequenced for TCR beta chains only, and without alpha or paired-chain data the features that could be detected were limited. Because the 87-base-pair reads could not distinguish some IMGT-functional V segments, including TRBV6-2 and TRBV6-3, those segments were excluded. A later analysis found that HLA-associated TCR beta chains were more clonally expanded and had lower generation probabilities than equally common non-associated chains. While some public TCRs were present in many individuals, most TCR sequences turned up only very rarely across donors. A few of the identified cytomegalovirus-associated TCR beta chains were confirmed in vitro to be specific for cytomegalovirus antigens. A later analysis found that most CMV-associated TCR beta chains appeared HLA-restricted, with HLA associations seemingly driven largely by CMV exposure. HLA typing was unavailable for some donors at each locus, so association tests used only the typed subset. Sequencing depth was assumed to be roughly uniform across donors in the presence/absence analyses, though that assumption may not hold. According to a later genetic analysis, donors in an Asian-associated ancestry cluster had fewer N-insertions in productive TCRs than the roughly 700-donor mean. A further reported finding was that TCR beta sequences accurately predicted the HLA-A and HLA-B alleles for most subjects in the first cohort. A total of fewer than 200 TCR beta chains were listed by the study as associated with cytomegalovirus. A cluster of highly shared sequence variants was judged likely to represent a technical artifact of the sequencing pipeline.

The germline V gene specifies SGHRS as CDR1 and YFSETQ as CDR2. The junction carries 12 bases between V and J, which are trimmed by 0 bases and 3 bases respectively. The CDR3 numbers 15 residues from cysteine through phenylalanine. CDR3 DNA only is kept here, 45 bases in frame from base 1. The sequence links TRBV5-1 to TRBJ1-1, with no confident D gene call. The sequenced sample was PBMCs. This clonotype originated in a girl aged 2 to 9 in good health and CMV-seronegative. The CDR3 corresponds to CASSLAVREDTEAFF. The DNA sequence follows: TGCGCCAGCAGCTTGGCGGTCCGGGAGGACACTGAAGCTTTCTTT.